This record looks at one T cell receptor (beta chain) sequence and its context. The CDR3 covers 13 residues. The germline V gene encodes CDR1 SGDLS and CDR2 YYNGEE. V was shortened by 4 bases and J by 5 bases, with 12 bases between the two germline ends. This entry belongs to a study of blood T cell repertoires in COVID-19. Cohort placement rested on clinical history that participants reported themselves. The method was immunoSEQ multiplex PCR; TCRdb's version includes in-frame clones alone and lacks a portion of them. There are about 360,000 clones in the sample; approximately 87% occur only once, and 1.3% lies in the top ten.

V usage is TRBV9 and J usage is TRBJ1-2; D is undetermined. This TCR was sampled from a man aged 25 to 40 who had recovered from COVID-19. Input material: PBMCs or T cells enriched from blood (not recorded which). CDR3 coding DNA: TGTGCCAGCAGCCCAGAGGGCTTTTATGGCTACACCTTC. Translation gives CASSPEGFYGYTF. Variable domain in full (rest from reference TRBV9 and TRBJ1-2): DSGVTQTPKHLITATGQRVTLRCSPRSGDLSVYWYQQSLDQGLQFLIQYYNGEERAKGNILERFSAQQFPDLHSELNLSSLELGDSALYFCASSPEGFYGYTFGSGTRLTVV.